Sequencing of this TCR beta chain was carried out in a study of cytomegalovirus exposure and HLA in healthy donors. Primers: 60 Vbeta forward and 13 Jbeta reverse. Using immunoSEQ multiplex PCR, the repertoire was profiled, and TCRdb retains in-frame clones only, with some absent. The sample includes 150,000 to 200,000 clones, roughly 80% of them seen just once. Germline lookup yields CDR1 SEHNR and CDR2 FQNEAQ (reference sequence). The V end was cut by 7 bases, the J end by 1 base, with 11 bases between. CDR3 length: 13 amino acids. This TCR came from a man aged 30 to 45 in good health and CMV-seropositive. V gene TRBV7-9 combines with J gene TRBJ2-7; tentative D call: TRBD1 (6 bases). Sequenced material: PBMCs. The CDR3 loop reads CASTPGQSYEQYF. The DNA of the CDR3 is TGTGCCAGCACCCCAGGACAGTCCTACGAGCAGTACTTC.